This is a list of T cell receptor beta chains from one sample in a study of cytomegalovirus exposure and HLA in healthy donors. The table came from immunoSEQ multiplex PCR; TCRdb's copy has only in-frame clones and leaves some out. This table has about 190,000 clones, 82% appearing once. The sample was PBMCs. The receptors come from a woman aged 18-29 years in good health and CMV-seronegative. Each CDR3 is given with its conserved first and last residue. The order of the fields is V gene, J gene, D gene, clone size, CDR3 DNA, CDR3 protein. The D gene is left open where the match is weak. The size of a clone is reported for some rows only, either as once, few or many, or as a class for expanded clones.

TRBV2	TRBJ1-5	NA	few	TGTGCCAGCATGGGAGAAAGTCAGCCCCAGCATTTT	CASMGESQPQHF
TRBV2	TRBJ2-7	NA	NA	TGTGCCAGCACAGGGCGAATCGGCTACGAGCAGTACTTC	CASTGRIGYEQYF
TRBV5-1	TRBJ2-1	TRBD1	NA	TGCGCCAGCAGGCAGGGGGCTTACAATGAGCAGTTCTTC	CASRQGAYNEQFF
TRBV7-2	TRBJ2-3	NA	NA	TGTGCCAGCAACGAGCTAGCAGATACGCAGTATTTT	CASNELADTQYF
TRBV7-9	TRBJ2-7	NA	NA	TGTGCCAGCAGCCCCAGCGGGCTCGAGCAGTACTTC	CASSPSGLEQYF
TRBV4-2	TRBJ2-5	TRBD2	NA	TGTGCCAGCAGCCTCTCAGGCGGGCTAGCGGGACCCCAAGAGACCCAGTACTTC	CASSLSGGLAGPQETQYF
TRBV19	TRBJ2-5	TRBD2	NA	TGTGCCAGTAGTCGAGGAGCGGGAGGGTCAGAGACCCAGTACTTC	CASSRGAGGSETQYF
TRBV7-9	TRBJ2-1	NA	NA	TGTGCCAGCAGCTTAAATCCTAGCTCCTACAATGAGCAGTTCTTC	CASSLNPSSYNEQFF
TRBV14	TRBJ1-2	NA	once	TGTGCCAGCAGCCAAGATGCAGGGATGGGGGGCTACACCTTC	CASSQDAGMGGYTF
TRBV18	TRBJ2-7	TRBD1	NA	TGTGCCAGCTCCCCGACAGGGAGCGAGCAGTACTTC	CASSPTGSEQYF
TRBV4-2	TRBJ2-7	TRBD2	NA	TGTGCCAGCAGCCCCGGGACTATCAAAGGCCTTTCCTACGAGCAGTACTTC	CASSPGTIKGLSYEQYF
TRBV28	TRBJ2-7	TRBD2	once	TGTGCCAGCACCCCGACTAGCGGGCTCTCCTACGAGCAGTACTTC	CASTPTSGLSYEQYF
TRBV4-2	TRBJ1-3	TRBD1	NA	TGTGCCAGCAGCCCCGACAGGGGACGTGGAAACACCATATATTTT	CASSPDRGRGNTIYF
TRBV4-1	TRBJ2-5	NA	NA	TGCGCCAGCAGCCAGGGGGACATCCAAGAGACCCAGTACTTC	CASSQGDIQETQYF
TRBV19	TRBJ1-1	NA	NA	TGTGCCAGTAGTATGTCCCAGGGTGTCACTGAAGCTTTCTTT	CASSMSQGVTEAFF
TRBV6-5	TRBJ1-2	NA	NA	TGTGCCAGCAGTTCGACAGCGATAAACTATGGCTACACCTTC	CASSSTAINYGYTF
TRBV28	TRBJ1-2	NA	NA	TGTGCCAGCAGTTCCCTCCAGGGGAACTATGGCTACACCTTC	CASSSLQGNYGYTF
TRBV5-6	TRBJ1-5	NA	NA	TGTGCCAGCAGCGCATCTCCGGACAGTGGACAGCCCCAGCATTTT	CASSASPDSGQPQHF
TRBV28	TRBJ2-5	NA	NA	TGTGCCAGCAGTTTGGCAGAGACCCAGTACTTC	CASSLAETQYF
TRBV21-1	TRBJ2-7	NA	NA	TGTGCCAGCAGCACTGGACTAGCGGGATACGAGCAGTACTTC	CASSTGLAGYEQYF
TRBV11-2	TRBJ2-3	TRBD2	NA	TGTGCCACCAGCGGGGGGGCCCCCAGCACAGATACGCAGTATTTT	CATSGGAPSTDTQYF
TRBV6-1	TRBJ2-7	TRBD1	NA	TGTGCCAGCACCCGGACAGGGCCAAACGAGCAGTACTTC	CASTRTGPNEQYF
TRBV4-2	TRBJ1-1	TRBD1	once	TGTGCCAGCAGCCAATGGGGACAGCCGAACACTGAAGCTTTCTTT	CASSQWGQPNTEAFF
TRBV29-1	TRBJ1-1	NA	NA	TGCAGCGTTGAGAGCGTTACTGAAGCTTTCTTT	CSVESVTEAFF
TRBV25-1	TRBJ2-3	NA	few	TGTGCCAGCAGTGGCCGGATAGACCGGGACTCCGGTGAGGATACGCAGTATTTT	CASSGRIDRDSGEDTQYF
TRBV25-1	TRBJ2-1	TRBD1	once	TGTGCCAGCAGTGCTATCACAGGGGGAATGGACAATGAGCAGTTCTTC	CASSAITGGMDNEQFF
TRBV6-5	TRBJ1-2	TRBD1	few	TGTGCCAGCTCAAGGGACAGACTCTCTGGCTACACCTTC	CASSRDRLSGYTF
TRBV5-1	TRBJ2-1	TRBD2	NA	TGCGCCAGCAGCTTGCGACTTTACAGCGGGAGGGCCTACAATGAGCAGTTCTTC	CASSLRLYSGRAYNEQFF
TRBV30	TRBJ2-4	TRBD2	once	TGTGCCTGGAATCGTAGGGAGGGAGACATTCAGTACTTC	CAWNRREGDIQYF
TRBV28	TRBJ1-2	NA	NA	TGTGCCAGCGCAGTCTCCCCCACGCAGAGACCCGGGGAGGTAACTAATGGCTACACCTTC	CASAVSPTQRPGEVTNGYTF
TRBV7-7	TRBJ1-1	NA	few	TGTGCCAGCTGGGGGGCAGGGGAGGGGAACACTGAAGCTTTCTTT	CASWGAGEGNTEAFF
TRBV6-1	TRBJ2-1	NA	NA	TGTGCCAGCAGTGTCTGGGGGGTGGATGAGCAGTTCTTC	CASSVWGVDEQFF
TRBV9	TRBJ2-1	TRBD2	once	TGTGCCAGCGGGGTGGCTAGCGGGTACAATGAGCAGTTCTTC	CASGVASGYNEQFF
TRBV6-5	TRBJ1-2	TRBD1	NA	TGTGCCAGCAGTTACGGGACAGCCAGTTTGAGGGGCTACACCTTC	CASSYGTASLRGYTF
TRBV6-5	TRBJ1-1	TRBD1	NA	TGTGCCAGCAGTTACACAGGGGGCACTGAAGCTTTCTTT	CASSYTGGTEAFF
TRBV7-6	TRBJ2-7	TRBD2	NA	TGTGCCAGCAGCTTAGGGGGGGGGACTAGCGGGAGCTACGAGCAGTACTTC	CASSLGGGTSGSYEQYF
TRBV19	TRBJ1-5	NA	NA	TGTGCCAGTGGATGGGGGGTTCAGCCCCAGCATTTT	CASGWGVQPQHF
TRBV29-1	TRBJ2-1	TRBD2	NA	TGCAGCGTTGCGGCCGGGACTAGCGGTAGGAATGAGCAGTTCTTC	CSVAAGTSGRNEQFF
TRBV27	TRBJ1-2	NA	NA	TGTGCCAGCAGGGCCTCGGGAGGTGGCTATGGCTACACCTTC	CASRASGGGYGYTF